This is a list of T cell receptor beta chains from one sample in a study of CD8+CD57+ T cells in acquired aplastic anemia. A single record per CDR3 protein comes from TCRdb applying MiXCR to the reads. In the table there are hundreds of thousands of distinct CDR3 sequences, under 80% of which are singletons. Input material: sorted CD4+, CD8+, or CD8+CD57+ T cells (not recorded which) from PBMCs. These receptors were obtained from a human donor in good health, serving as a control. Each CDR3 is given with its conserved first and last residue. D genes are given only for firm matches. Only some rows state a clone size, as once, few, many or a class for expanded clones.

CDR3aa: CASSFGGSGYTF; CDR3nt: TGTGCCAGCAGTTTTGGAGGGAGTGGCTACACCTTC; abundance: .; j_gene: TRBJ1-2; d_gene: .; v_gene: TRBV12-3/TRBV12-4; len: 12
CDR3aa: CASGLVPGTGNGYTF; CDR3nt: TGTGCTAGTGGTTTGGTACCGGGGACAGGGAATGGCTACACCTTC; abundance: many; j_gene: TRBJ1-2; d_gene: TRBD1; v_gene: TRBV12-5; len: 15
CDR3aa: CASSREFRNIQYF; CDR3nt: TGCGCCAGTTCAAGGGAGTTTCGAAACATTCAGTACTTC; abundance: many; j_gene: TRBJ2-4; d_gene: .; v_gene: TRBV10-2; len: 13
CDR3aa: CASSYLHYLDPSTDTQYF; CDR3nt: TGTGCCAGCAGTTACCTCCACTATTTAGACCCTAGCACAGATACGCAGTATTTT; abundance: .; j_gene: TRBJ2-3; d_gene: .; v_gene: TRBV6-1; len: 18
CDR3aa: CASSVGPIYPEESF; CDR3nt: TGTGCCAGCAGCGTGGGGCCGATCTACCCTGAGGAGTCCTTC; abundance: .; j_gene: TRBJ2-1; d_gene: .; v_gene: TRBV7-8; len: 14
CDR3aa: CSVEREETQYF; CDR3nt: TGCAGCGTTGAACGGGAAGAGACCCAGTACTTC; abundance: .; j_gene: TRBJ2-5; d_gene: .; v_gene: TRBV29-1; len: 11
CDR3aa: CASSQPGRTEQHF; CDR3nt: TGCGCCAGCAGCCAACCCGGACGGACCGAACAGCATTTT; abundance: .; j_gene: TRBJ1-5; d_gene: .; v_gene: TRBV5-5; len: 13
CDR3aa: CATGQGKNTEAFF; CDR3nt: TGTGCCACGGGACAGGGAAAGAACACTGAAGCTTTCTTT; abundance: many; j_gene: TRBJ1-1; d_gene: TRBD1; v_gene: TRBV19; len: 13
CDR3aa: CATDLVPDSNQPQHF; CDR3nt: TGCGCCACCGATTTGGTACCGGATAGCAATCAGCCCCAGCATTTT; abundance: .; j_gene: TRBJ1-5; d_gene: .; v_gene: TRBV4-3; len: 15
CDR3aa: CASSQVRGPDDQHF; CDR3nt: TGCGCCAGCAGCCAAGTTCGGGGACCCGACGACCAGCACTTC; abundance: .; j_gene: TRBJ2-7; d_gene: .; v_gene: TRBV7-2; len: 14
CDR3aa: CASSFLAISGANVLTF; CDR3nt: TGTGCCAGCAGCTTTCTAGCGATATCTGGGGCCAACGTCCTGACTTTC; abundance: many; j_gene: TRBJ2-6; d_gene: .; v_gene: TRBV5-6; len: 16
CDR3aa: CAWNSGGNNEQFF; CDR3nt: TGTGCCTGGAATAGCGGGGGGAACAATGAGCAGTTCTTC; abundance: many; j_gene: TRBJ2-1; d_gene: TRBD2; v_gene: TRBV30; len: 13
CDR3aa: CASSLQDKAYF; CDR3nt: TGCGCCAGCAGCCTACAGGACAAAGCTTACTTT; abundance: .; j_gene: TRBJ1-1; d_gene: .; v_gene: TRBV5-1; len: 11
CDR3aa: CSAPLTGTGRYGYTF; CDR3nt: TGCAGTGCCCCCCTTACCGGGACAGGGCGCTATGGCTACACCTTC; abundance: .; j_gene: TRBJ1-2; d_gene: TRBD1; v_gene: TRBV20-1; len: 15
CDR3aa: CASSGGTGDEKLFF; CDR3nt: TGTGCCAGCAGCGGAGGGACTGGCGATGAAAAACTGTTTTTT; abundance: many; j_gene: TRBJ1-4; d_gene: .; v_gene: TRBV7-9; len: 14
CDR3aa: CASRGPGQGKYNSPLHF; CDR3nt: TGTGCCAGCAGAGGCCCGGGACAGGGAAAATATAATTCACCCCTCCACTTT; abundance: .; j_gene: TRBJ1-6; d_gene: TRBD1; v_gene: TRBV2; len: 17
CDR3aa: CASSDGTSDLNEQFF; CDR3nt: TGCGCCAGCAGTGATGGGACTAGCGATCTCAATGAGCAGTTCTTC; abundance: .; j_gene: TRBJ2-1; d_gene: TRBD2; v_gene: TRBV10-1; len: 15
CDR3aa: CASSVGQGGDSPLF; CDR3nt: TGTGCCAGCAGCGTAGGACAGGGCGGTGATTCACCCCTTTTT; abundance: .; j_gene: TRBJ1-4; d_gene: TRBD1; v_gene: TRBV9; len: 14
CDR3aa: CASSLRGTPPKHYF; CDR3nt: TGTGCCAGCAGCTTGAGGGGCACGCCGCCTAAGCATTATTTT; abundance: .; j_gene: TRBJ2-3; d_gene: .; v_gene: TRBV7-8; len: 14
CDR3aa: CASSQDGGGSYNEQFF; CDR3nt: TGTGCCAGCAGCCAAGACGGAGGGGGCTCCTACAATGAGCAGTTCTTC; abundance: .; j_gene: TRBJ2-1; d_gene: .; v_gene: TRBV11-3; len: 16
CDR3aa: CATSRENTYTDVFF; CDR3nt: TGTGCCACCAGCAGAGAGAACACGTACACTGACGTTTTCTTT; abundance: .; j_gene: TRBJ1-1; d_gene: .; v_gene: TRBV15; len: 14
CDR3aa: CASNFGPHEVGNTIYF; CDR3nt: TGTGCCAGCAACTTCGGGCCTCACGAGGTTGGAAACACCATATATTTT; abundance: .; j_gene: TRBJ1-3; d_gene: .; v_gene: TRBV5-5; len: 16
CDR3aa: CSATGPHSPHTF; CDR3nt: TGCAGTGCTACTGGGCCCCATTCACCCCACACCTTC; abundance: once; j_gene: TRBJ1-2; d_gene: .; v_gene: TRBV20-1; len: 12
CDR3aa: CAWNTGGNYGYTF; CDR3nt: TGTGCCTGGAATACAGGGGGTAACTATGGCTACACCTTC; abundance: many; j_gene: TRBJ1-2; d_gene: TRBD1; v_gene: TRBV30; len: 13
CDR3aa: CASSVGGQGSAPLFF; CDR3nt: TGTGCCAGCAGCGTAGGAGGACAGGGGAGTGCACCCCTGTTTTTT; abundance: .; j_gene: TRBJ2-2; d_gene: TRBD1; v_gene: TRBV9; len: 15
CDR3aa: CASRLTSAYYEQYF; CDR3nt: TGTGCCAGCAGACTTACTAGCGCCTACTACGAGCAGTACTTC; abundance: .; j_gene: TRBJ2-7; d_gene: TRBD2; v_gene: TRBV6-2/TRBV6-3; len: 14
CDR3aa: CASSPRTGEQYF; CDR3nt: TGTGCCAGCAGCCCCCGGACAGGCGAGCAGTACTTC; abundance: .; j_gene: TRBJ2-7; d_gene: TRBD1; v_gene: TRBV2; len: 12
CDR3aa: CASSHLGGGTEAFF; CDR3nt: TGTGCCAGCAGCCATCTGGGGGGAGGCACTGAAGCTTTCTTT; abundance: many; j_gene: TRBJ1-1; d_gene: .; v_gene: TRBV14; len: 14
CDR3aa: CSARDTSGGARQEQYF; CDR3nt: TGCAGTGCTAGGGACACTAGCGGGGGGGCGAGGCAAGAGCAGTACTTC; abundance: .; j_gene: TRBJ2-7; d_gene: TRBD2; v_gene: TRBV20-1; len: 16
CDR3aa: CASSPETYGQYF; CDR3nt: TGTGCCAGCAGTCCCGAGACCTACGGGCAGTACTTC; abundance: .; j_gene: TRBJ2-7; d_gene: .; v_gene: TRBV2; len: 12
CDR3aa: CASILTPGPYYEQF; CDR3nt: TGTGCCAGCATACTTACACCGGGACCCTACTACGAGCAGTTC; abundance: .; j_gene: TRBJ2-7; d_gene: .; v_gene: TRBV7-2; len: 14
CDR3aa: CASSLGTAPFQETQYF; CDR3nt: TGTGCCAGCAGCCTAGGGACAGCCCCGTTCCAAGAGACCCAGTACTTC; abundance: many; j_gene: TRBJ2-5; d_gene: TRBD1; v_gene: TRBV5-4; len: 16
CDR3aa: CASSPQGSNRPQHF; CDR3nt: TGTGCCAGCAGCCCCCAAGGTAGCAATCGGCCCCAGCATTTT; abundance: once; j_gene: TRBJ1-5; d_gene: .; v_gene: TRBV6-2/TRBV6-3; len: 14
CDR3aa: CSAADRFYGYF; CDR3nt: TGCAGTGCCGCGGACAGATTCTATGGGTACTTC; abundance: .; j_gene: TRBJ2-7; d_gene: .; v_gene: TRBV20-1; len: 11
CDR3aa: CASSLAPGEMTQYF; CDR3nt: TGCGCCAGCAGCTTGGCCCCAGGGGAGATGACCCAGTACTTC; abundance: .; j_gene: TRBJ2-5; d_gene: .; v_gene: TRBV5-1; len: 14
CDR3aa: CASSSMGRWGKLFF; CDR3nt: TGTGCCAGTAGTAGCATGGGCCGTTGGGGGAAACTGTTTTTT; abundance: .; j_gene: TRBJ1-4; d_gene: .; v_gene: TRBV19; len: 14
CDR3aa: CASSQYYRTPGVYGCTF; CDR3nt: TGTGCCAGCAGCCAATACTACAGGACACCTGGAGTCTATGGCTGCACCTTC; abundance: .; j_gene: TRBJ1-2; d_gene: .; v_gene: TRBV16; len: 17
CDR3aa: CASSLGGGSTDTQYF; CDR3nt: TGTGCCAGCAGCTTAGGTGGGGGCAGCACAGATACGCAGTATTTT; abundance: many; j_gene: TRBJ2-3; d_gene: .; v_gene: TRBV11-3; len: 15
CDR3aa: CASSGSGRFGYGYTF; CDR3nt: TGTGCCAGCAGTGGAAGCGGCAGGTTTGGCTATGGCTACACCTTC; abundance: .; j_gene: TRBJ1-2; d_gene: .; v_gene: TRBV25-1; len: 15
CDR3aa: CSVCGTLTNYGYTF; CDR3nt: TGCAGCGTTTGCGGGACCTTGACTAACTATGGCTACACCTTC; abundance: .; j_gene: TRBJ1-2; d_gene: .; v_gene: TRBV29-1; len: 14
CDR3aa: CASSMDTTTEYFYPF; CDR3nt: TGTGCCAGTAGTATGGACACGACTACTGAATATTTCTACCCCTTC; abundance: .; j_gene: TRBJ1-2; d_gene: .; v_gene: TRBV19; len: 15
CDR3aa: CASSFDGDRGNAPLHF; CDR3nt: TGTGCCAGCAGCTTCGATGGTGACAGGGGTAATGCACCCCTCCACTTT; abundance: .; j_gene: TRBJ1-6; d_gene: TRBD1; v_gene: TRBV7-2; len: 16
CDR3aa: CASGRDRAARHF; CDR3nt: TGTGCCAGCGGTCGGGACAGGGCGGCTCGCCACTTT; abundance: .; j_gene: TRBJ1-6; d_gene: TRBD1; v_gene: TRBV2; len: 12